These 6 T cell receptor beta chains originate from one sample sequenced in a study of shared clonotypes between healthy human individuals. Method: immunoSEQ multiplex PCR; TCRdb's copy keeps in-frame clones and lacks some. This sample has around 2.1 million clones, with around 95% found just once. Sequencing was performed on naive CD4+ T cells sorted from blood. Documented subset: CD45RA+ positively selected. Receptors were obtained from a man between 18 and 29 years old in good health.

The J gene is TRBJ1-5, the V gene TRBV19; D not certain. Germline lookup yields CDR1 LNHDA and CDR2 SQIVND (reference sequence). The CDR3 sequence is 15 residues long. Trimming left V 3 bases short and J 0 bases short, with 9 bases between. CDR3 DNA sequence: TGTGCCAGTAGTATGTATAGTTCTAGCAATCAGCCCCAGCATTTT. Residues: CASSMYSSSNQPQHF.

The CDR3 loop reads CASSRGTGGDYGYTF. CDR3 DNA: TGTGCCAGCAGCCGGGGGACAGGGGGCGACTATGGCTACACCTTC. This chain uses TRBV6-5 with TRBJ1-2, with 12 positions matching TRBD1. The V gene's germline CDR1 is MNHEY and CDR2 SVGAGI. Trimming took 6 bases from V and 3 from J; bases not matched to a gene: 5. The CDR3 is made up of 15 amino acids.

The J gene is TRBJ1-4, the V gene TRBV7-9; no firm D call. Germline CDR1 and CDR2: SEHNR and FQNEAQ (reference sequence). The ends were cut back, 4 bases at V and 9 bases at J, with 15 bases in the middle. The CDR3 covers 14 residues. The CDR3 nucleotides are TGTGCCAGCAGCTACGGGCCAGACGTAAAAAAACTGTTTTTT. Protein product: CASSYGPDVKKLFF. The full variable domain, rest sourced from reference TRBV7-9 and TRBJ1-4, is DTGVSQNPRHKITKRGQNVTFRCDPISEHNRLYWYRQTLGQGPEFLTYFQNEAQLEKSRLLSDRFSAERPKGSFSTLEIQRTEQGDSAMYLCASSYGPDVKKLFFGSGTQLSVL.

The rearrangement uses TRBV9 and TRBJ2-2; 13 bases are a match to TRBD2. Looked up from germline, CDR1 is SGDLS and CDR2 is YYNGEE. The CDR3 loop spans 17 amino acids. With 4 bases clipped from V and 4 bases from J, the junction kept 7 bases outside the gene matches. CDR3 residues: CASSTGLAGEITGELFF. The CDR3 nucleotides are TGTGCCAGCAGCACCGGACTAGCGGGGGAAATCACCGGGGAGCTGTTTTTT.

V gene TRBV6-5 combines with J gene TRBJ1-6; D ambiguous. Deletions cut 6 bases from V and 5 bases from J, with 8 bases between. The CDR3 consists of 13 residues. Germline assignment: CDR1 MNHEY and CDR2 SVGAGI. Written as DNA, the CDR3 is TGTGCCAGCAGAGTGGGAGATAATTCACCCCTCCACTTT. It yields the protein CASRVGDNSPLHF.

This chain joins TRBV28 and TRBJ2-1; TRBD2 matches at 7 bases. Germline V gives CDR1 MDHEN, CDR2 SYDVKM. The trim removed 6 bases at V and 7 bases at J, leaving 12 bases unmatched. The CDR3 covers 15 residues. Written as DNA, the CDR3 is TGTGCCAGCAGCTTTGCTAGCGGTGGGCATAATGAGCAGTTCTTC. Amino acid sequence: CASSFASGGHNEQFF.